Listed below are T cell receptor beta chains from one sample, sequenced in a study of early T cells in non-severe SARS-CoV-2 infection. TCRdb re-called the 5' RACE reads through MiXCR, storing one row per CDR3 protein. The table has about 49,000 distinct CDR3 sequences, 12% seen once. The sample taken for sequencing was whole blood. These receptors were obtained from an adult who was a healthcare worker with PCR-confirmed SARS-CoV-2 infection or an uninfected control (not recorded which). CDR3s include the opening cysteine and the closing phenylalanine or tryptophan. D genes are given only for firm matches. Size is omitted from some rows. Given values are once, few, many or a class for expanded clones.

TRBJ2-2	.	.	TRBV5-1	TGCGCCAGCAAAGGCGGGCACACCGGGGAGCTGTTTTTT	CASKGGHTGELFF
TRBJ2-7	many	TRBD1	TRBV20-1	TGCAGTGCCACCGGGACAGGGGGCTACGAGCAGTACTTC	CSATGTGGYEQYF
TRBJ1-1	.	.	TRBV5-1	TGCGCCAGCAGCTTGGCGGGACGGAAAGGGAACACTGAAGCTTTCTTT	CASSLAGRKGNTEAFF
TRBJ2-7	.	.	TRBV5-1	TGCGCCAGCAGCCCAGGACGGCTCCTCTCCTACGAGCAGTACTTC	CASSPGRLLSYEQYF
TRBJ1-5	few	.	TRBV19	TGTGCCAGTAGTATAGTAAGGCAACCTAATCAGCCCCAGCATTTT	CASSIVRQPNQPQHF
TRBJ2-1	many	TRBD2	TRBV18	TGTGCCAGCTCGCAGGGACTAGCGGGCTCCTACAATGAGCAGTTCTTC	CASSQGLAGSYNEQFF
TRBJ1-2	few	.	TRBV11-2	TGTGCCAGCAGCTCGATGGGTCCTGGCTACACCTTC	CASSSMGPGYTF
TRBJ1-4	many	TRBD1	TRBV4-3	TGCGCCAGCAGCCGGGGACAGGGTAACGCAGGTGAAAAACTGTTTTTT	CASSRGQGNAGEKLFF
TRBJ1-5	many	TRBD1	TRBV20-1	TGCAGTGCTCTGACAGGGTTGGCGCGGAATCAGCCCCAGCATTTT	CSALTGLARNQPQHF
TRBJ1-1	many	.	TRBV6-6	TGTGCCAGCAGTTACTCGGCCGGGTCGAGGATTGAAGCTTTCTTT	CASSYSAGSRIEAFF
TRBJ2-7	few	.	TRBV7-6	TGTGCCAGCAGCTCCCGGACGCAATCCTACGAGCAGTACTTC	CASSSRTQSYEQYF
TRBJ2-5	.	.	TRBV6-2/TRBV6-3	TGTGCCAGCAGTGAGCGGGAAGAGACCCAGTACTTC	CASSEREETQYF
TRBJ1-3	.	.	TRBV28	TGTGCCAGCAGAACCCTGGGGGGCCGTGGAAACACCATATATTTT	CASRTLGGRGNTIYF
TRBJ2-7	.	.	TRBV7-9	TGTGCCAGCGAATACGTGGCGGACGAGCAGTACTTC	CASEYVADEQYF
TRBJ2-7	.	TRBD2	TRBV2	TGTGCCAGCACCATTAGCGGGGGGCCATATGGGGAGCAGTACTTC	CASTISGGPYGEQYF
TRBJ1-2	few	.	TRBV4-1	TGCGCCAGCAGCCTTATAGGGACACATGGCTACACCTTC	CASSLIGTHGYTF
TRBJ2-7	.	.	TRBV4-1	TGCGCCAGCAGCCAAGCCCTCCTAGCGTCCTTATACGAGCAGTACTTC	CASSQALLASLYEQYF
TRBJ2-1	many	.	TRBV29-1	TGCAGCGTTCGTAGGCCGGCCTCCTACAATGAGCAGTTCTTC	CSVRRPASYNEQFF
TRBJ2-1	few	.	TRBV20-1	TGCAGTGCTAGAACCAGCGGAGTAGGTAGAAATGAGCAGTTCTTC	CSARTSGVGRNEQFF
TRBJ2-3	few	.	TRBV5-6	TGTGCCAGCAGCCTTACCCCAGTCACAGATACGCAGTATTTT	CASSLTPVTDTQYF
TRBJ2-2	.	.	TRBV29-1	TGCAGCGTTGAGCGGGTGGGGGTCGGCACCGGGGAGCTGTTTTTT	CSVERVGVGTGELFF
TRBJ1-2	many	.	TRBV20-1	TGCAGTGCTAGACCCCAGGGGCCCTATGGCTACACCTTC	CSARPQGPYGYTF
TRBJ2-5	.	.	TRBV5-6	TGTGCCAGCAGCTCGCCAGGACTAACCCAAGAGACCCAGTACTTC	CASSSPGLTQETQYF
TRBJ2-1	.	.	TRBV18	TGTGCCAGCTCACCATTTACGCAGAATGAGCAGTTCTTC	CASSPFTQNEQFF
TRBJ2-1	many	.	TRBV29-1	TGCAGCGTTGAAGATCAGGATCGACGATCCTACAATGAGCAGTTCTTC	CSVEDQDRRSYNEQFF
TRBJ2-1	few	TRBD2	TRBV6-2/TRBV6-3	TGTGCCAGCAGTTCCGGGCTAGCGGGAGGCACCTACAATGAGCAGTTCTTC	CASSSGLAGGTYNEQFF
TRBJ2-1	few	.	TRBV4-1	TGCGCCAGCAGCCAAGTACTCCCCCTTGCTGCTGAGCAGTTCTTC	CASSQVLPLAAEQFF
TRBJ2-7	few	.	TRBV10-3	TGTGCCATCAGTGAGTCGAAGGGAGGACCCTACGAGCAGTACTTC	CAISESKGGPYEQYF
TRBJ2-7	.	.	TRBV3-1	TGTGCCAGCAGCCCCCCCACGGCCGGGGTCTACGAGCAGTACTTC	CASSPPTAGVYEQYF
TRBJ2-4	many	.	TRBV7-2	TGTGCCAGCAGCTTAGTGGTCGAAAACATTCAGTACTTC	CASSLVVENIQYF
TRBJ2-3	many	.	TRBV11-3	TGTGCCAGCAGCGAGGGCACAGATACGCAGTATTTT	CASSEGTDTQYF
TRBJ1-1	.	.	TRBV9	TGTGCCAGCAGCCTTAGGCGGGAGAACACTGAAGCTTTCTTT	CASSLRRENTEAFF
TRBJ2-4	many	.	TRBV5-4	TGTGCCAGCAGCTTGAACCCGAGGGAAAACATTCAGTACTTC	CASSLNPRENIQYF
TRBJ2-2	.	TRBD2	TRBV7-6	TGTGCCAGCAGCTTAGATCCTAGCGGGAGAGGTAACACCGGGGAGCTGTTTTTT	CASSLDPSGRGNTGELFF
TRBJ1-6	.	.	TRBV6-5	TGTGCCAGCGAGAGGTTTCCCCATTCACCCCTCCACTTT	CASERFPHSPLHF
TRBJ1-1	few	TRBD1	TRBV25-1	TGTGCCAGCAGTGAATTGGGACAGGCTACGAACACTGAAGCTTTCTTT	CASSELGQATNTEAFF
TRBJ2-6	few	.	TRBV4-3	TGCGCCAGCAGCCCGCAAAGCTCTGGGGCCAACGTCCTGACTTTC	CASSPQSSGANVLTF
TRBJ1-5	.	.	TRBV11-2	TGTGCCAGCAGCTTAGTAGGAGGAGGCCGCAATCAGCCCCAGCATTTT	CASSLVGGGRNQPQHF
TRBJ1-1	few	.	TRBV5-1	TGCGCCAGCAGCCCAGGAATAGGGGACACTGAAGCTTTCTTT	CASSPGIGDTEAFF
TRBJ1-6	.	.	TRBV4-1	TGCGCCAGCAGCCAAGAGCCGGGACGGAATAATTCACCCCTCCACTTT	CASSQEPGRNNSPLHF
TRBJ2-1	few	.	TRBV9	TGTGCCAGCAGCGTAGCCTTACGCGCATCCTACAATGAGCAGTTCTTC	CASSVALRASYNEQFF
TRBJ2-5	.	.	TRBV29-1	TGCAGCTCTAGAGGAGAGACCCAGTACTTC	CSSRGETQYF
TRBJ2-5	.	TRBD2	TRBV6-5	TGTGCCAGCAGTTCCCTTGTGGGTAGCGGGGAGACCCAGTACTTC	CASSSLVGSGETQYF
TRBJ2-1	many	TRBD2	TRBV5-1	TGCGCCAGCAGCTTGGTAATAGCTAGCGGGACCAATGAGCAGTTCTTC	CASSLVIASGTNEQFF
TRBJ1-5	.	.	TRBV19	TGTGCCAGTGGGACGGTAAACAATCAGCCCCAGCATTTT	CASGTVNNQPQHF
TRBJ1-1	many	TRBD1	TRBV29-1	TGCAGCGTTGCCGACAGGGGGCGTCACACTGAAGCTTTCTTT	CSVADRGRHTEAFF
TRBJ1-5	many	.	TRBV6-2/TRBV6-3	TGTGCCAGCACTCAGGTTGGGGGCAATCAGCCCCAGCATTTT	CASTQVGGNQPQHF
TRBJ2-1	once	TRBD1	TRBV7-2	TGTGCCAGCAGCAGAGGACAGGGCTCCTACAATGAGCAGTTCTTC	CASSRGQGSYNEQFF
TRBJ1-1	.	TRBD1	TRBV4-2	TGTGCCAGCAGCCAACAGGGGGCTGGAACTGAAGCTTTCTTT	CASSQQGAGTEAFF
TRBJ1-3	.	.	TRBV7-9	TGTGCCAGCAGCATCTCTGGAAACACCATATATTTT	CASSISGNTIYF